A single sample is the source of the 19 T cell receptor beta chains below, sequenced in a study of blood T cell repertoires in COVID-19. Sequenced by immunoSEQ multiplex PCR; TCRdb stores in-frame clones only, minus some. Altogether 200,000 to 250,000 clones are present, around 84% being singletons, with the ten largest covering 2.9%. Sequenced sample: peripheral blood. These receptors originate from a man between 50 and 59 years old who had recovered from COVID-19.

The CDR3 sequence: CASTSGQGYSYEQYF. CDR3 in DNA: TGTGCCAGCACCTCGGGACAGGGATATTCCTACGAGCAGTACTTC. The chain couples TRBV28 to TRBJ2-7; TRBD1 aligns across 9 bases. The junction had 8 bases not matched to a gene; V was cut back by 7 bases and J by 1 base. There are 15 residues in the CDR3. CDR1 MDHEN and CDR2 SYDVKM come from the germline V gene.

The V call is TRBV6-4, the J call TRBJ2-7, with TRBD1 matching 9 bases. The germline gives CDR1 MRHNA, CDR2 SNTAGT. The CDR3 extends over 13 amino acids. V was clipped by 5 bases and J by 6 bases; unmatched bases: 5. CDR3 loop: CASSPEDRGEQYF. Here the CDR3 DNA reads TGTGCCAGCAGTCCCGAGGACAGGGGCGAGCAGTACTTC.

The chain recombines TRBV5-1 with TRBJ2-2; 7 bases map to TRBD1. V lost 4 bases, J lost 2 bases, and 5 bases stayed unmatched. The CDR3 extends over 15 amino acids. Germline V gives CDR1 SGHRS, CDR2 YFSETQ. The CDR3: CASSPTGANTGELFF. CDR3 nucleotides: TGCGCCAGCAGCCCTACAGGGGCAAACACCGGGGAGCTGTTTTTT. Based on the CDR3 plus reference TRBV5-1 and TRBJ2-2, the full variable domain is KAGVTQTPRYLIKTRGQQVTLSCSPISGHRSVSWYQQTPGQGLQFLFEYFSETQRNKGNFPGRFSGRQFSNSRSEMNVSTLELGDSALYLCASSPTGANTGELFFGEGSRLTVL.

This clone has just a few counts. Here the CDR3 DNA reads TGCGCCAGCAGCTTGTCAGGGGGCTCTAACTATGGCTACACCTTC. Protein sequence: CASSLSGGSNYGYTF. V and J are TRBV5-1 and TRBJ1-2; 8 bases match TRBD1. V gave up 1 base and J gave up 0 bases; unmatched junction bases: 2. This CDR3 contains 15 residues. Germline V gene sequence: CDR1 SGHRS, CDR2 YFSETQ.

The genes are TRBV9 and TRBJ1-1, with 8 positions matching TRBD1. This CDR3 is built from 15 residues. In germline, CDR1 is SGDLS, CDR2 YYNGEE. Trimming removed 1 base from V and 7 bases from J; junction bases left unmatched: 9. CDR3 loop: CASSVPQGAKIEAFF. As DNA, the CDR3 is TGTGCCAGCAGCGTACCCCAGGGGGCAAAGATTGAAGCTTTCTTT.

The rearrangement links TRBV11-2 to TRBJ2-1; 8 bases fit TRBD2. CDR3 size: 15 residues. Germline assignment: CDR1 SGHAT and CDR2 FQNNGV. After removal of 5 bases from V and 5 bases from J, the junction contained 8 bases not matched to a gene. CDR3 loop: CASSPSGGENNEQFF. The CDR3 region has the DNA TGTGCCAGCAGCCCCTCGGGGGGGGAAAACAATGAGCAGTTCTTC.

The chain carries TRBV7-8 and TRBJ1-5; D gene ambiguous. The CDR3 is 15 residues long. CDR1 is SGHVS, CDR2 FQNEAQ, per germline. Trimming left V 1 base short and J 0 bases short, with 7 bases between. CDR3 coding DNA: TGTGCCAGCAGCTTAGAGCGGGTTAGCAATCAGCCCCAGCATTTT. Translating it yields CASSLERVSNQPQHF.

The rearrangement uses TRBV5-1 and TRBJ2-1; 7 bases agree with TRBD2. From germline, CDR1 is SGHRS and CDR2 YFSETQ. Germline trimming cut 1 base from V and 7 bases from J; bases unmatched to any gene: 8. This CDR3 region has 15 residues. The DNA for the CDR3 is TGCGCCAGCAGCTTGCGCGGGAGAGTGGAGAATGAGCAGTTCTTC. Its protein is CASSLRGRVENEQFF.

The chain couples TRBV7-9 to TRBJ2-2, with D tentatively TRBD2 (5 bases). Trimming shortened V by 1 base and J by 9 bases, and 6 bases separated the two germline ends. Germline V lookup: CDR1 SEHNR, CDR2 FQNEAQ (reference sequence). CDR3 length: 12 residues. The DNA of the CDR3 is TGTGCCAGCAGCTTAGTCGGGAGGGAGCTGTTTTTT. Translated, it gives CASSLVGRELFF.

DNA for the CDR3: TGTGCCAGCAGCACCGGACAGCACACAGATACGCAGTATTTT. It is translated as CASSTGQHTDTQYF. This sequence joins TRBV5-4 and TRBJ2-3, with a weak D call TRBD1 (6 bases). CDR1 and CDR2 (germline): SGHNT, YYREEE (reference sequence). Trimming left V 4 bases short and J 2 bases short, with 11 bases between. The CDR3 length is 14 residues.

The gene calls are TRBV11-3 and TRBJ2-5, with 10 bases lining up with TRBD2. This CDR3 is built from 18 residues. CDR1 SGHNT and CDR2 YENEEA come from the germline V gene. Trimming removed 8 bases from V and 5 bases from J; junction bases left unmatched: 20. CDR3 in amino acids: CASRLVKSPSGSVETQYF. The CDR3 region has the DNA TGTGCCAGCCGATTGGTGAAGTCGCCTAGCGGGAGTGTGGAGACCCAGTACTTC.

This clone was found once. The chain is built from TRBV7-6 and TRBJ2-7; 8 bases map to TRBD1. V lost 4 bases and J lost 6; bases outside the gene matches: 23. This CDR3 spans 19 amino acids. In germline, CDR1 is SGHVS, CDR2 FNYEAQ. The CDR3 bases are TGTGCCAGCAGCTCTACCGCAGGGGGCCGCAAGACTCACCATCCCGAGCAGTACTTC. This translates into CASSSTAGGRKTHHPEQYF.

The genes are TRBV7-2 and TRBJ2-5; the D gene is possibly TRBD1 (6 bases). CDR1 SGHTA and CDR2 FQGNSA come from the germline V gene. Trimming cost V 5 bases and J 5 bases, with 18 bases left between them. This CDR3 is 15 amino acids long. CDR3 in amino acids: CASSHTRTAGETQYF. In nucleotides, the CDR3 is TGTGCCAGCAGCCACACTCGGACAGCCGGGGAGACCCAGTACTTC.

The chain has TRBV7-8 and TRBJ2-1; 8 bases align to TRBD2. The CDR3 is 15 residues long. The J segment lost 7 bases and the V segment lost 1 base, leaving 6 bases of the junction unmatched. CDR1 and CDR2 (germline): SGHVS, FQNEAQ. CDR3 protein: CASSLEAGVGNEQFF. CDR3 DNA sequence: TGTGCCAGCAGCTTAGAAGCGGGAGTGGGTAATGAGCAGTTCTTC.

The rearrangement links TRBV30 to TRBJ2-7; 10 nucleotides match TRBD1. The V and J ends lost 1 base and 2 bases, in that order; junction bases with no gene match: 8. Germline assignment: CDR1 GTSNPN and CDR2 SVGIG (reference sequence). CDR3 length: 16 residues. CDR3 sequence (DNA): TGTGCCTGGAGTGAACCTTGGGGGACAGGGGCCTACGAGCAGTACTTC. It is translated as CAWSEPWGTGAYEQYF.

J is TRBJ1-6 and V is TRBV18, with a possible D match to TRBD1 (6 bases). The germline V gene encodes CDR1 KGHSH and CDR2 LQKENI. CDR3 length equals 16 residues. The V end was cut by 4 bases, the J end by 0 bases, with 10 bases between. CDR3 sequence reads: CASSLDRSSYNSPLHF. The CDR3 DNA sequence: TGTGCCAGCTCACTTGACAGGAGCTCCTATAATTCACCCCTCCACTTT. The full variable domain, with the rest looked up from reference TRBV18 and TRBJ1-6, is NAGVMQNPRHLVRRRGQEARLRCSPMKGHSHVYWYRQLPEEGLKFMVYLQKENIIDESGMPKERFSAEFPKEGPSILRIQQVVRGDSAAYFCASSLDRSSYNSPLHFGNGTRLTVT.

V and J are TRBV4-2 and TRBJ2-1, with D unclear. Germline assignment: CDR1 LGHNA and CDR2 YNFKEQ. Trimming took off 4 bases at V and 3 bases at J, with 7 bases between the two ends. This CDR3 spans 13 amino acids. CDR3 DNA: TGTGCCAGCAGCCTTGCCGGCTACAATGAGCAGTTCTTC. Translating it yields CASSLAGYNEQFF.

This chain links TRBV7-2 with TRBJ2-5; weak D call: TRBD1 (6 bases). Germline V lookup: CDR1 SGHTA, CDR2 FQGNSA. There are 16 residues in the CDR3. Trimming pared 0 bases from V and 4 bases from J, leaving 15 bases between. The CDR3 region is CASSLAEGGVGETQYF. CDR3 DNA sequence: TGTGCCAGCAGCTTAGCTGAAGGGGGTGTGGGAGAGACCCAGTACTTC.

The gene calls are TRBV15 and TRBJ1-2, with 8 bases identical to TRBD1. CDR1 LNHNV and CDR2 YYDKDF come from the germline V gene (reference sequence). Trimming at V came to 3 bases and at J to 3 bases, leaving 3 bases not matched to a gene. This CDR3 comprises 14 residues. The CDR3 is CATSRYRGDYGYTF. The CDR3 bases are TGTGCCACCAGCAGGTACAGGGGGGACTATGGCTACACCTTC.